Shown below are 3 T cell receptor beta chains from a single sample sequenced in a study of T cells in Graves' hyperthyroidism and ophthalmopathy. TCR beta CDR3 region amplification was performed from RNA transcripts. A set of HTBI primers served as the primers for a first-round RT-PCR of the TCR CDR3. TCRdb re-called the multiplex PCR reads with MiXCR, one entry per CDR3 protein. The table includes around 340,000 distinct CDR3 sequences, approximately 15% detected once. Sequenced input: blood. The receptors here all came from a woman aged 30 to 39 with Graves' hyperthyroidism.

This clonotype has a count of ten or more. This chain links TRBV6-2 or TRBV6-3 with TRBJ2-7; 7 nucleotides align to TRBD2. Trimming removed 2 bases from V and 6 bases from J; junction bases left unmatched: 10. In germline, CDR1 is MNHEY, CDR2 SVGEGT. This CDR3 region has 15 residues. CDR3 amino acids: CASSYSGTSFFEQYF. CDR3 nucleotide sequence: TGTGCCAGCAGTTACAGCGGGACCTCTTTCTTCGAGCAGTACTTC.

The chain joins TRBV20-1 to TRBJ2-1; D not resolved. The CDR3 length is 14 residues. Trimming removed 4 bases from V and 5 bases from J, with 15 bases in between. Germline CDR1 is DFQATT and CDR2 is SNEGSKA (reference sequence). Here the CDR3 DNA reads TGCAGTGCTATACCGATAGGGCGAGACAATGAGCAGTTCTTC. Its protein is CSAIPIGRDNEQFF.

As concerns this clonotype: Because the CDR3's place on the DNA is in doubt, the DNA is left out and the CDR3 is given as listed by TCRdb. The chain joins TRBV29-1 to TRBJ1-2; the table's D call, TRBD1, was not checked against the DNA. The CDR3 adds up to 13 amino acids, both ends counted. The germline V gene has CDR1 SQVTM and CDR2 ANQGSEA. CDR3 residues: CSVTTRGNYGCTF.